Listed below are T cell receptor beta chains from one sample, sequenced in a study of CD8+CD57+ T cells in acquired aplastic anemia. TCRdb itself ran the reads through MiXCR, one entry per CDR3 protein. Of nearly 60,000 distinct CDR3 sequences in the sample, around 50% were seen once. The sequenced material came from sorted CD4+, CD8+, or CD8+CD57+ T cells (not recorded which) from PBMCs. Receptors were obtained from a human donor with aplastic anemia. The CDR3 runs from the conserved cysteine through the conserved F or W. A D gene is named only where the DNA matches it firmly. A row's size may be missing; if present it is once, few, many or a size class.

d_call	cdr3_length	clone_size	v_call	j_call	cdr3_aa	cdr3_nt
TRBD2	14	NA	TRBV10-3	TRBJ2-1	CATRTSGRYNEQFF	TGTGCCACTCGGACTAGCGGGAGATACAATGAGCAGTTCTTC
TRBD1	17	NA	TRBV20-1	TRBJ1-6	CSAKDRGPSFKDSPLHF	TGCAGTGCTAAGGACAGGGGCCCTTCCTTTAAGGATTCACCCCTCCACTTT
NA	15	NA	TRBV11-2	TRBJ2-3	CASSLVGAIADTQYF	TGTGCCAGCAGCTTAGTGGGGGCGATCGCAGATACGCAGTATTTT
TRBD1	13	few	TRBV11-2	TRBJ2-7	CASTGQGADEQHF	TGTGCCAGCACTGGACAGGGGGCTGATGAGCAGCACTTC
NA	14	NA	TRBV10-2	TRBJ2-7	CSSSEKGLSYEQYF	TGCTCCAGCAGTGAAAAAGGGCTCTCCTACGAGCAGTACTTC
NA	16	many	TRBV7-9	TRBJ2-5	CASSSSQGNLAETQYF	TGTGCCAGCAGCTCGAGCCAGGGGAACCTGGCAGAGACCCAGTACTTC
TRBD1	15	few	TRBV5-1	TRBJ2-2	CASSFRDRGAGELFF	TGCGCCAGCAGCTTCCGGGACAGGGGAGCCGGGGAGCTGTTTTTT
NA	16	NA	TRBV11-1	TRBJ2-2	CASSSRDKQGTGELFF	TGTGCCAGCAGCTCTCGGGACAAGCAAGGGACCGGGGAGCTGTTTTTT
NA	15	NA	TRBV2	TRBJ2-1	CASSDRQSSYNEQFF	TGTGCCAGCAGTGACCGACAGTCTTCCTACAATGAGCAGTTCTTC
NA	14	NA	TRBV10-3	TRBJ1-1	CAISEGQGLTEAFF	TGTGCCATCAGTGAGGGGCAGGGGTTAACTGAAGCTTTCTTT
TRBD1	15	NA	TRBV20-1	TRBJ1-6	CSAMGGRDRRVPLHF	TGCAGTGCTATGGGTGGTCGGGACAGAAGGGTTCCCCTCCACTTT
NA	15	few	TRBV15	TRBJ1-4	CATSRDSAINEKLFF	TGTGCCACCAGCAGAGACTCAGCAATTAATGAAAAACTGTTTTTT
NA	16	NA	TRBV11-1	TRBJ1-5	CASSFVTGSRPQPQHF	TGTGCCAGCAGCTTCGTGACAGGATCCCGACCACAGCCCCAGCATTTT
NA	13	NA	TRBV2	TRBJ1-2	CASIEPGDYGYTF	TGTGCCAGCATTGAGCCAGGGGACTATGGCTACACCTTC
NA	15	many	TRBV28	TRBJ1-4	CASSSNWESNEKLFF	TGTGCCAGCAGTTCGAACTGGGAATCTAATGAAAAACTGTTTTTT
NA	13	NA	TRBV24-1	TRBJ1-2	CATSDSDLDGYTF	TGTGCCACCAGTGATTCGGACCTGGATGGCTACACCTTC
TRBD2	16	few	TRBV4-1	TRBJ2-7	CASSLFGTSGGNEQYF	TGCGCCAGCAGCCTCTTTGGGACTAGCGGGGGAAACGAGCAGTACTTC
NA	11	NA	TRBV19	TRBJ1-2	CASSEGIGYTF	TGTGCCAGTTCGGAGGGGATCGGCTACACCTTC
TRBD2	16	many	TRBV6-1	TRBJ2-3	CASSASGGAGADTQYF	TGTGCCAGCAGTGCCAGCGGGGGGGCCGGCGCAGATACGCAGTATTTT
NA	13	NA	TRBV5-4	TRBJ2-1	CASSLRSVGEQFF	TGTGCCAGCAGCTTAAGGTCCGTAGGTGAGCAGTTCTTC
NA	13	few	TRBV10-1	TRBJ1-6	CASRPEVMLPLHF	TGCGCCAGCAGACCCGAGGTAATGCTACCCCTCCACTTT
NA	15	NA	TRBV9	TRBJ1-2	CARSVDDNANYGYTF	TGTGCGCGCAGCGTAGATGACAACGCTAACTATGGCTACACCTTC
NA	16	many	TRBV4-1	TRBJ1-1	CASSQDRQGLNTEAFF	TGCGCCAGCAGCCAAGATCGGCAGGGGTTGAACACTGAAGCTTTCTTT
NA	13	many	TRBV9	TRBJ2-5	CASSDSGEETQYF	TGTGCCAGCAGCGATAGCGGAGAAGAGACCCAGTACTTC
TRBD1	14	once	TRBV19	TRBJ1-2	CASRPKGQGDGYTF	TGTGCCAGTCGACCGAAGGGACAGGGGGACGGCTACACCTTC
NA	14	NA	TRBV10-3	TRBJ2-5	CAITPGVSYETQYF	TGTGCCATCACCCCAGGAGTTTCCTACGAGACCCAGTACTTC
TRBD1	14	many	TRBV20-1	TRBJ1-1	CSARQGAKGTEAFF	TGCAGTGCTAGGCAGGGGGCTAAAGGCACTGAAGCTTTCTTT
NA	16	NA	TRBV11-2	TRBJ2-7	CASSLESSWRGFEQYF	TGTGCCAGCAGCTTAGAGTCTAGCTGGAGGGGGTTCGAGCAGTACTTC
NA	12	NA	TRBV2	TRBJ1-6	CASKGLNSPLHF	TGTGCCAGCAAGGGATTAAATTCACCCCTCCACTTT
NA	15	NA	TRBV4-1	TRBJ2-5	CASSQDRGIRGTQYF	TGCGCCAGCAGCCAAGATCGTGGAATACGAGGGACCCAGTACTTC
TRBD1	15	NA	TRBV2	TRBJ2-7	CASSGGQGIPTKQYF	TGTGCCAGCAGTGGCGGACAGGGAATTCCTACGAAGCAGTACTTC
TRBD1	16	NA	TRBV11-1	TRBJ1-1	CASSLGQGAVSTEAFF	TGTGCCAGCAGCTTGGGGCAGGGGGCGGTTAGCACTGAAGCTTTCTTT
NA	15	NA	TRBV19	TRBJ2-5	CASSLAIRPLETQYF	TGTGCCAGCAGCTTAGCCATCAGGCCCTTGGAGACCCAGTACTTC
TRBD2	14	NA	TRBV24-1	TRBJ2-7	CATSDSSGLYEQYF	TGTGCCACCAGTGATTCCTCGGGACTATACGAGCAGTACTTC
NA	16	NA	TRBV13	TRBJ2-3	CASSLAVGVGTDTQYF	TGTGCCAGCAGCTTAGCGGTTGGGGTCGGGACAGATACGCAGTATTTT
TRBD1	13	NA	TRBV6-2/TRBV6-3	TRBJ1-2	CASRTGGLDGYTF	TGTGCCAGCAGGACAGGGGGCCTGGATGGCTACACCTTC
TRBD1	16	many	TRBV4-1	TRBJ2-2	CASSPLGTGGGGELFF	TGCGCCAGCAGCCCCCTCGGGACAGGGGGCGGCGGGGAGCTGTTTTTT
NA	14	many	TRBV7-2	TRBJ1-1	CASSSPGADTEAFF	TGTGCCAGCAGCTCCCCGGGGGCCGACACTGAAGCTTTCTTT
NA	14	NA	TRBV7-2	TRBJ1-6	CASSFSQTNSPLHF	TGTGCCAGCAGCTTTAGTCAGACAAATTCACCCCTCCACTTT
TRBD1	20	NA	TRBV11-1	TRBJ2-3	CASSLALGTGGNLETDTQYF	TGTGCCAGCAGCTTAGCCCTAGGGACAGGGGGCAATTTGGAAACAGATACGCAGTATTTT
TRBD1	16	NA	TRBV18	TRBJ2-1	CASSFFDRVVHNEQFF	TGTGCCAGCTCATTTTTCGACAGGGTGGTACACAATGAGCAGTTCTTC
NA	15	NA	TRBV4-3	TRBJ2-7	CASSQAETRGYEQYF	TGCGCCAGCAGCCAAGCCGAGACTAGAGGCTACGAGCAGTACTTC
TRBD1	13	NA	TRBV2	TRBJ1-6	CASSEGDRLALHF	TGTGCCAGCAGTGAGGGGGACAGGCTGGCCCTCCACTTT
NA	13	NA	TRBV29-1	TRBJ2-5	CSVEAGLQETQYF	TGCAGCGTTGAAGCAGGGCTCCAAGAGACCCAGTACTTC
TRBD2	17	NA	TRBV7-9	TRBJ2-5	CASSPILAGGPGETQYF	TGTGCCAGCAGCCCGATCCTAGCGGGGGGGCCGGGGGAGACCCAGTACTTC
TRBD1	15	NA	TRBV2	TRBJ2-7	CASSDSGTVSYGQYF	TGTGCCAGCAGTGATTCCGGGACAGTCTCCTACGGGCAGTACTTC
NA	16	NA	TRBV25-1	TRBJ1-5	CASSELGQILHQPQHF	TGTGCCAGCAGTGAATTAGGGCAGATCCTCCATCAGCCCCAGCATTTT
TRBD1	13	NA	TRBV2	TRBJ1-2	CASRGTGVYGYTF	TGTGCCAGCAGAGGGACAGGGGTATATGGCTACACCTTC
NA	12	NA	TRBV25-1	TRBJ1-1	CASSEMNTEAFF	TGTGCCAGCAGTGAAATGAACACTGAAGCTTTCTTT
TRBD1	14	NA	TRBV2	TRBJ1-1	CASRRQGLNTEAFF	TGTGCCAGCAGGAGACAGGGATTGAACACTGAAGCTTTCTTT
NA	14	NA	TRBV19	TRBJ1-2	CASSIGTPYYGYTF	TGTGCCAGTAGTATAGGGACACCATACTATGGCTACACCTTC
NA	15	medium-sized	TRBV19	TRBJ1-6	CASSPRLQGSSPLHF	TGTGCCAGTAGTCCCCGATTGCAGGGTAGCTCACCCCTCCACTTT
NA	11	many	TRBV7-9	TRBJ2-1	CASSLTNEQFF	TGTGCCAGCAGCTTAACCAATGAGCAGTTCTTC
NA	13	NA	TRBV24-1	TRBJ2-7	CATSDWAGYEQYF	TGTGCCACCAGTGATTGGGCAGGGTACGAGCAGTACTTC
NA	12	NA	TRBV19	TRBJ1-2	CASSMGSGGYTF	TGTGCCAGTAGTATGGGCTCGGGGGGCTACACCTTC
TRBD2	17	many	TRBV6-5	TRBJ2-1	CASSYRTSGGSYNEQFF	TGTGCCAGCAGTTACCGGACTAGCGGGGGGTCGTACAATGAGCAGTTCTTC
NA	13	NA	TRBV7-2	TRBJ1-2	CASSPGQNYGYTF	TGTGCCAGCAGCCCTGGACAGAACTATGGCTACACCTTC
NA	11	NA	TRBV6-2/TRBV6-3	TRBJ2-3	CASSRPDTQYF	TGTGCCAGCAGCCGCCCGGATACGCAGTATTTT
NA	15	NA	TRBV2	TRBJ2-1	CASTGLDGPGNEQFF	TGTGCCAGCACTGGCCTTGACGGCCCGGGCAATGAGCAGTTCTTC